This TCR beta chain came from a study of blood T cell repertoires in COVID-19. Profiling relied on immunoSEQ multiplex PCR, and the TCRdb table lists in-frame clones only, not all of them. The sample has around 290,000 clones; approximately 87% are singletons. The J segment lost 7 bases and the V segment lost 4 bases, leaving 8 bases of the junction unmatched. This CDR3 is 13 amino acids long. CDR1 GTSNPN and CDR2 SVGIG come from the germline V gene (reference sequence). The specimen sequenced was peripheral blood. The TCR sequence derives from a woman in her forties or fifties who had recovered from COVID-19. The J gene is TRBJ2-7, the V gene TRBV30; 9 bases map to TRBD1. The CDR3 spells CAWTTGGAGEQYF. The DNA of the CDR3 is TGTGCCTGGACCACAGGGGGCGCGGGGGAGCAGTACTTC.